Reported below is one T cell receptor (beta chain). The antigen remains undetermined. Sequencing used immunoSEQ v3. The assay was immunoSEQ multiplex PCR, and TCRdb's table has in-frame clones only and misses some. The table shows about 32,000 clones, with 74% occurring only once. Germline lookup yields CDR1 SGHNT and CDR2 YENEEA. Trimming removed 5 bases from V and 9 bases from J, with 11 bases in between. This CDR3 contains 12 residues. The sample is drawn from a study of TIL therapy for anti-PD-1-resistant metastatic lung cancer. Whole-study context: Median patient age was about 50, ranging about 35-85 years.

Study results and limitations: The cohort had more treatment-naive, never-smoker and oncogene-addicted patients than typical. TIL clonotype persistence in blood showed no apparent association with response.

The time point here: pre-treatment sample, taken before nivolumab and TIL therapy. The chain employs TRBV11-3 and TRBJ2-1; tentative D call: TRBD2 (5 bases). Sequencing used blood, obtained at baseline. The sequence came from a woman aged 30 to 85 with non-small cell lung cancer. The CDR3 loop is CASSPDRGEQFF. Written as DNA, the CDR3 is TGTGCCAGCAGCCCCGACCGGGGTGAGCAGTTCTTC.